This record covers a single TCR beta chain. Its antigen remains unidentified. This record belongs to a study of cytomegalovirus exposure and HLA in healthy donors. Overall study findings and caveats: As a later analysis revealed, the rate of TCR association differed by HLA locus, with DRB1 most and HLA-C fewest. Another analysis was done later, and it associated over 15,000 TCR beta sequences with HLA alleles at 0.05 false discovery rate.

In the PCR, 60 Vbeta and 13 Jbeta primers were used. Produced via immunoSEQ multiplex PCR; TCRdb's table is partial and in-frame only. The sample carries approximately 150,000 clones, approximately 71% recorded once. The V gene lost 10 bases and the J gene lost 0 bases, with 10 bases spanning the gap. Germline V gives CDR1 MNHNS, CDR2 SASEGT. The CDR3 is made up of 12 amino acids. The source material was PBMCs. This TCR derives from a man younger than 35 in good health and CMV-seropositive. This sequence joins TRBV6-1 and TRBJ2-7, with TRBD2 as a possible D gene (5 bases). CDR3 DNA: TGTGCCATTCCCGGGGACTCCTACGAGCAGTACTTC. Encoded protein: CAIPGDSYEQYF.